The 7 T cell receptor beta chains given below trace back to one sample, sequenced in a study of cytomegalovirus exposure and HLA in healthy donors. PCR employed 60 Vbeta and 13 Jbeta primers. Sequenced by immunoSEQ multiplex PCR; TCRdb stores in-frame clones only, minus some. The sample has 150,000 to 200,000 clones, 65% to 80% seen once. Sequenced material: PBMCs. These receptors came from a female donor in good health and CMV-seronegative.

This clone was found a few times. The rearrangement uses TRBV11-2 and TRBJ2-5; D might be TRBD1 (5 bases). V shed 5 bases and J shed 5 bases, with 12 bases lying between them. From germline, CDR1 is SGHAT and CDR2 FQNNGV. This CDR3 is 13 amino acids long. The CDR3 DNA reads as TGTGCCAGCAGCCCCAATCCAGGGGAGACCCAGTACTTC. Encoded protein: CASSPNPGETQYF.

The rearrangement links TRBV6-5 to TRBJ1-2; D is undetermined. Germline V lookup: CDR1 MNHEY, CDR2 SVGAGI. Trimming cost V 2 bases and J 3 bases, with 4 bases left between them. CDR3 length equals 12 residues. CDR3 sequence (DNA): TGTGCCAGCAGTTACGAGGACTATGGCTACACCTTC. It is translated as CASSYEDYGYTF.

V and J are TRBV19 and TRBJ2-1, with 8 bases identical to TRBD2. Germline loops: CDR1 LNHDA, CDR2 SQIVND (reference sequence). This CDR3 is built from 16 residues. Trimming cost V 5 bases and J 3 bases; bases outside gene matches: 9. CDR3 nucleotides: TGTGCCAGTAGTCCCCCCCGGGCGGGGGGCTACAATGAGCAGTTCTTC. It is translated as CASSPPRAGGYNEQFF.

This clone was seen only a few times. The genes are TRBV30 and TRBJ2-7; TRBD2 might be the D (6 bases). V was trimmed by 0 bases and J by 4 bases, leaving 10 bases between them. The CDR3 contains 13 residues. The germline gives CDR1 GTSNPN, CDR2 SVGIG (reference sequence). Written as DNA, the CDR3 is TGTGCCTGGAGTGTAAACGGACTATACGAGCAGTACTTC. Translated, it gives CAWSVNGLYEQYF. The full variable domain, with the rest looked up from reference TRBV30 and TRBJ2-7, is SQTIHQWPATLVQPVGSPLSLECTVEGTSNPNLYWYRQAAGRGLQLLFYSVGIGQISSEVPQNLSASRPQDRQFILSSKKLLLSDSGFYLCAWSVNGLYEQYFGPGTRLTVT.

CDR3 amino acids: CASSGSLAGGSYNEQFF. As DNA, the CDR3 is TGTGCCAGCAGCGGTAGCCTAGCGGGGGGATCCTACAATGAGCAGTTCTTC. The chain couples TRBV9 to TRBJ2-1; 11 bases are a match to TRBD2. CDR3 length equals 17 residues. CDR1 is SGDLS, CDR2 YYNGEE, per germline. J lost 1 base, V lost 3 bases, and 6 bases had no gene match.

J is TRBJ2-7 and V is TRBV6-1, with 8 bases lining up with TRBD2. With V trimmed by 7 bases and J by 3 bases, 5 bases remained unmatched. Germline V gives CDR1 MNHNS, CDR2 SASEGT. The CDR3 is made up of 13 amino acids. This CDR3 reads CASTAGGYYEQYF. CDR3 coding DNA: TGTGCCAGCACGGCGGGAGGCTACTACGAGCAGTACTTC.

The chain employs TRBV7-3 and TRBJ2-1, with a tentative D call TRBD2 (6 bases). The length of the CDR3 is 14 residues. V was trimmed by 3 bases and J by 8 bases, leaving 14 bases between them. From germline, CDR1 is SGHTA and CDR2 FQGTGA. This CDR3 reads CASSFGTVEDEQFF. CDR3 DNA sequence: TGTGCCAGCAGCTTCGGGACTGTGGAGGATGAGCAGTTCTTC.